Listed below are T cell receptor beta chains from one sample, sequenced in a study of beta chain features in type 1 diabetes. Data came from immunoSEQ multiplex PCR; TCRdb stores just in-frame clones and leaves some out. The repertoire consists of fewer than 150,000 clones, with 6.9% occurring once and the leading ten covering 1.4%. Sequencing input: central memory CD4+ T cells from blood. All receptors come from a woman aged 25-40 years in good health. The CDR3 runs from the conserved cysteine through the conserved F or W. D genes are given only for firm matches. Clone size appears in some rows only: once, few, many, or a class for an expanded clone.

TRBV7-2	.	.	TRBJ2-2	CASSTTQGGNTGELFF	TGTGCCAGCAGCACAACCCAGGGTGGGAACACCGGGGAGCTGTTTTTT
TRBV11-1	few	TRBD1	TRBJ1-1	CASSVHRGLGTEAFF	TGTGCCAGCAGCGTCCACAGGGGGCTGGGCACTGAAGCTTTCTTT
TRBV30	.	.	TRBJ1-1	CAWQGQPNTEAFF	TGTGCCTGGCAAGGACAGCCAAACACTGAAGCTTTCTTT
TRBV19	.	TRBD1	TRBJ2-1	CASSSGQAAEDEQFF	TGTGCCAGTAGCAGCGGACAGGCGGCGGAGGATGAGCAGTTCTTC
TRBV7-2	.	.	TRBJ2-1	CASRKEDEQFF	TGTGCCAGCAGAAAAGAGGATGAGCAGTTCTTC
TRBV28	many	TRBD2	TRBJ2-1	CASSPTSLPYNEQFF	TGTGCCAGCAGTCCGACTAGCCTCCCCTACAATGAGCAGTTCTTC
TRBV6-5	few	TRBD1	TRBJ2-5	CASSYGAGGAETQYF	TGTGCCAGCAGTTACGGCGCAGGGGGCGCGGAGACCCAGTACTTC
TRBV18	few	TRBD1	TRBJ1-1	CASSGQGLEAFF	TGTGCCAGCTCAGGACAGGGTTTGGAAGCTTTCTTT
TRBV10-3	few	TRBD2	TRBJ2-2	CAISKRENTGELFF	TGTGCCATCAGTAAGCGGGAGAACACCGGGGAGCTGTTTTTT
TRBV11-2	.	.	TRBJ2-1	CASSAGGASRSEQFF	TGTGCCAGCAGCGCGGGCGGGGCTAGCAGGAGTGAGCAGTTCTTC
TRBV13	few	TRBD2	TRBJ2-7	CASSPRGGYEQYF	TGTGCCAGCAGCCCGCGCGGGGGCTACGAGCAGTACTTC
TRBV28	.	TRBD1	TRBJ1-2	CASSLRQGFLGYTF	TGTGCCAGCAGTTTAAGACAGGGATTCCTCGGCTACACCTTC
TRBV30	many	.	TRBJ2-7	CAWSVLKGQRAYEQYF	TGTGCCTGGAGTGTACTAAAGGGACAACGGGCCTACGAGCAGTACTTC
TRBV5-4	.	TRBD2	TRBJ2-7	CASSTPGLAGQGLYF	TGTGCCAGCAGCACGCCGGGACTAGCGGGCCAAGGGTTGTACTTC
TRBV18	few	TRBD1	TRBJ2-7	CASSLDRGKYEQYF	TGTGCCAGCTCACTTGACAGGGGGAAATACGAGCAGTACTTC
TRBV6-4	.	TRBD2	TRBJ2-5	CASSKTGTSGETQYF	TGTGCCAGCAGCAAGACCGGGACTAGCGGAGAGACCCAGTACTTC
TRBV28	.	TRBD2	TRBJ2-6	CASKMGSGGYGANVLTF	TGTGCCAGCAAAATGGGGTCGGGAGGTTATGGGGCCAACGTCCTGACTTTC
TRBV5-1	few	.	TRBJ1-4	CASSLRDGTLATNEKLFF	TGCGCCAGCAGCTTGCGGGACGGGACACTTGCAACTAATGAAAAACTGTTTTTT
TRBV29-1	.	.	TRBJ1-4	CSATGVNEKLFF	TGCAGCGCTACGGGTGTTAATGAAAAACTGTTTTTT
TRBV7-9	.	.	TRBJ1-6	CASSLDSRSPLHF	TGTGCCAGCAGCTTAGACAGTCGTTCACCCCTCCACTTT
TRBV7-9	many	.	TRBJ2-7	CASSLRQSYEQYF	TGTGCCAGCAGCTTACGACAGTCCTACGAGCAGTACTTC
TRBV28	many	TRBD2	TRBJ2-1	CAIGRAFNNEQFF	TGTGCCATCGGGAGGGCCTTTAACAATGAGCAGTTCTTC
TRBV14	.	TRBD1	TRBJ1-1	CASSPDRGRGEAFF	TGTGCCAGCAGCCCGGACAGGGGGCGAGGTGAAGCTTTCTTT
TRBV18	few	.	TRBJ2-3	CASSQSVQSTDTQYF	TGTGCCAGCTCACAAAGTGTACAGAGCACAGATACGCAGTATTTT
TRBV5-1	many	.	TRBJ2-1	CASSFNGLVEQFF	TGCGCCAGCAGCTTCAACGGACTTGTTGAGCAGTTCTTC
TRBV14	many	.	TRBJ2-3	CASSQARGGPSTDTQYF	TGTGCCAGCAGCCAAGCGCGGGGCGGGCCCAGCACAGATACGCAGTATTTT
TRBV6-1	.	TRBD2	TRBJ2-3	CASSFGTSGTDTQYF	TGTGCCAGCAGTTTCGGGACTAGCGGCACAGATACGCAGTATTTT
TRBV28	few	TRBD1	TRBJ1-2	CASSPTGGIYGYTF	TGTGCCAGCAGCCCCACAGGGGGCATCTATGGCTACACCTTC
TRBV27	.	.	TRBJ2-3	CASSFGGATDTQYF	TGTGCCAGCAGTTTTGGCGGGGCCACAGATACGCAGTATTTT
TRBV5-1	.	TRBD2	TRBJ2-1	CASSWGFFGGSRNEQFF	TGCGCCAGCAGCTGGGGTTTCTTTGGCGGGAGTAGAAATGAGCAGTTCTTC
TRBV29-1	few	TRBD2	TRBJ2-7	CSVGLSGSFYEQYF	TGCAGCGTTGGCCTTAGCGGGAGTTTTTACGAGCAGTACTTC
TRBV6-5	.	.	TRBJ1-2	CASSYVGASGYGYTF	TGTGCCAGCAGTTACGTCGGCGCCTCGGGCTATGGCTACACCTTC
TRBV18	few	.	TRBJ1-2	CASSPDDSYGYTF	TGTGCCAGCTCACCAGATGACAGCTATGGCTACACCTTC
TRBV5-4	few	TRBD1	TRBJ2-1	CASSFPGQGIYNEQFF	TGTGCCAGCAGCTTCCCGGGACAGGGGATATACAATGAGCAGTTCTTC
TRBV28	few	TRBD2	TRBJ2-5	CASSLGGTSGRTQYF	TGTGCCAGCAGTTTAGGCGGGACTAGCGGACGGACCCAGTACTTC
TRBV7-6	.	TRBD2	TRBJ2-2	CASSSRASGFPTNTGELFF	TGTGCCAGCAGCTCACGGGCTAGCGGGTTCCCGACGAACACCGGGGAGCTGTTTTTT
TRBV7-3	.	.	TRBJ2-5	CASSFGLLETQYF	TGTGCCAGCAGCTTCGGACTTCTAGAGACCCAGTACTTC
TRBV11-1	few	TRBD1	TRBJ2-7	CASSHNRGPHEQYF	TGTGCCAGCAGTCACAACAGGGGGCCTCACGAGCAGTACTTC
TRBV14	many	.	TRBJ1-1	CASSLSDTEAFF	TGTGCCAGCAGCCTGAGTGACACTGAAGCTTTCTTT
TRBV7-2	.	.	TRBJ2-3	CASSLGAADTQYF	TGTGCCAGCAGCTTAGGAGCTGCAGATACGCAGTATTTT
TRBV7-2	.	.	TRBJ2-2	CASSLALDAGELFF	TGTGCCAGCAGCTTGGCACTAGACGCCGGGGAGCTGTTTTTT
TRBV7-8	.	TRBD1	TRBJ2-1	CASSYVTGTGPNEQFF	TGTGCCAGCAGCTACGTCACCGGGACAGGCCCAAATGAGCAGTTCTTC
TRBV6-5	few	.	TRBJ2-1	CASSYRGPSYNEQFF	TGTGCCAGCAGTTACAGGGGCCCCTCCTACAATGAGCAGTTCTTC
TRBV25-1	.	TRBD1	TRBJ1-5	CASSGTGNQPQHF	TGTGCCAGCAGTGGGACAGGGAATCAGCCCCAGCATTTT
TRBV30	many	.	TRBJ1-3	CAWTHKGASGNTIYF	TGTGCCTGGACCCATAAGGGAGCCTCTGGAAACACCATATATTTT
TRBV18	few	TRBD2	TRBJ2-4	CASSPGTNRAQYF	TGTGCCAGCTCACCGGGGACTAATCGTGCTCAGTACTTC
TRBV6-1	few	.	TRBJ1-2	CASSATRDNGYTF	TGTGCCAGCAGTGCAACCAGGGACAATGGCTACACCTTC
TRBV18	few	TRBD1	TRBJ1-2	CASSPDDRVGYTF	TGTGCCAGCTCACCAGATGACAGGGTCGGCTACACCTTC
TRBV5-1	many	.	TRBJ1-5	CASRTDDNQPQHF	TGCGCCAGCCGCACAGACGACAATCAGCCCCAGCATTTT
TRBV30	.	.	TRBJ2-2	CAWSALGANTGELFF	TGTGCCTGGAGTGCTTTAGGGGCAAACACCGGGGAGCTGTTTTTT
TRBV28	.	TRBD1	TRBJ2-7	CASSFVGIRDRAYEQYF	TGTGCCAGCAGTTTCGTGGGGATTAGGGACAGGGCCTACGAGCAGTACTTC
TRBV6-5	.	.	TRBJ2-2	CASMVDGDTGELFF	TGTGCCAGCATGGTGGACGGGGACACCGGGGAGCTGTTTTTT
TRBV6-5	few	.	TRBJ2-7	CASNPRAGVSEQYF	TGTGCCAGCAACCCAAGGGCAGGGGTTAGCGAGCAGTACTTC
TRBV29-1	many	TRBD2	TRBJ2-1	CSDNGLAGAEQFF	TGCAGCGACAACGGACTAGCGGGAGCTGAGCAGTTCTTC
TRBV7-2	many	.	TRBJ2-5	CASSLDWNQETQYF	TGTGCCAGCAGCTTGGACTGGAACCAAGAGACCCAGTACTTC
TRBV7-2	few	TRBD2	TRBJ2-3	CASSQSGTSGRRSTDTQYF	TGCGCCAGCAGCCAATCCGGGACTAGCGGGAGGAGAAGCACAGATACGCAGTATTTT
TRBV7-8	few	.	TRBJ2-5	CASSPSSETQYF	TGTGCCAGCAGCCCAAGCTCGGAGACCCAGTACTTC